This record covers a single T cell receptor (beta chain). As yet, its antigen is unknown. The sample originates from a study of breast tumors, draining lymph nodes, adjacent tissues. The lymph nodes were axillary draining lymph nodes from breast cancer patients. Trimming removed 3 bases at V and 4 bases at J, with 6 bases between. This CDR3 is built from 12 residues. From germline, CDR1 is MGHDK and CDR2 SYGVNS. Study results and limitations: Compared with lymph nodes, tumors were less diverse; compared with nontumor tissue, more. The lymph node origin of tumor T cells was framed as consistent with a hypothesis, not demonstrated.

TCRdb processed the multiplex PCR reads anew with MiXCR; each CDR3 protein has one entry. Here the sample spans about 120,000 distinct CDR3 sequences, 20% being singletons. Sequenced material: axillary lymph node tissue. The receptor was derived from a female donor with breast cancer. Some clones in this sample may be carry-over from other donors' samples. The chain combines TRBV25-1 with TRBJ1-1, with TRBD1 as a possible D gene (6 bases). This CDR3 is CASSDRGTEAFF. CDR3 coding DNA: TGTGCCAGCAGTGACAGGGGCACTGAAGCTTTCTTT.